A single sample is the source of the 20 T cell receptor beta chains below, sequenced in a study of Graves' ophthalmopathy and Graves' hyperthyroidism. Amplifying from RNA transcripts, the study obtained TCR beta CDR3 regions. Second-round multiplex PCR followed a first-round RT-PCR using HTBI primers. MiXCR was run by TCRdb on the multiplex PCR reads, yielding one entry per CDR3 protein. The data show some 150,000 distinct CDR3 sequences, with under 45% seen just once and about 9.5% held by the top ten. Sequencing was done on a sample of peripheral blood. The receptors derive from a man younger than 45 with Graves' ophthalmopathy.

This sequence joins TRBV7-2 and TRBJ1-3; D is ambiguous. The germline gives CDR1 SGHTA, CDR2 FQGNSA. Trimming removed 2 bases at V and 0 bases at J, with 8 bases between. This CDR3 contains 15 residues. In nucleotides, the CDR3 is TGTGCCAGCAGCTTAAACCTCATCTCTGGAAACACCATATATTTT. Protein sequence: CASSLNLISGNTIYF.

This chain connects TRBV6-1 to TRBJ2-3; 8 nucleotides match TRBD1. The CDR3 has 14 amino acids. Germline CDR1 reads MNHNS; CDR2 reads SASEGT. The trim removed 8 bases at V and 1 base at J, leaving 5 bases unmatched. CDR3 protein: CASRTGYGTDTQYF. CDR3 DNA sequence: TGTGCCAGCCGGACAGGGTATGGCACAGATACGCAGTATTTT.

V usage is TRBV12-3 or TRBV12-4 and J usage is TRBJ2-5; D is perhaps TRBD1 (6 bases). Between the trimmed V and J ends, which lost 5 bases and 5 bases, there was a span of 21 bases. The CDR3 contains 16 residues. CDR3 DNA sequence: TGTGCCAGCAGTCTCCCGCGCTCAGGGGTGGGTGAGACCCAGTACTTC. Translating it yields CASSLPRSGVGETQYF.

The V and J genes are TRBV6-5 and TRBJ2-5; 9 bases align to TRBD2. Germline V gives CDR1 MNHEY, CDR2 SVGAGI. There are 16 residues in the CDR3. V trimming: 3 bases; J trimming: 4 bases; junction bases outside the gene matches: 9. CDR3 sequence: CASSYVTSGEPETQYF. DNA of the CDR3: TGTGCCAGCAGTTATGTGACTAGCGGAGAACCAGAGACCCAGTACTTC.

This clonotype was detected ten times or more. The rearrangement links TRBV20-1 to TRBJ1-5, with D tentatively TRBD1 (5 bases). Looked up from germline, CDR1 is DFQATT and CDR2 is SNEGSKA (reference sequence). V shed 3 bases and J shed 3 bases, with 12 bases lying between them. The length of the CDR3 is 14 residues. Written as DNA, the CDR3 is TGCAGTGCTAGCCCGGGGGAGTTCAATCAGCCCCAGCATTTT. Protein product: CSASPGEFNQPQHF.

The chain carries TRBV6-2 or TRBV6-3 and TRBJ2-7, with 7 bases fitting TRBD1. Germline CDR1 MNHEY, CDR2 SVGEGT. This CDR3 is 13 amino acids long. J gave up 6 bases and V 0 bases, and 2 bases lay outside the gene matches. The CDR3 sequence: CASSYSGGGEQYF. In DNA form, the CDR3 reads TGTGCCAGCAGTTACTCAGGGGGCGGCGAGCAGTACTTC.

This chain links TRBV7-3 with TRBJ2-2; TRBD2 agrees at 10 bases. This CDR3 has 15 amino acids. Germline CDR1 is SGHTA and CDR2 is FQGTGA. Unmatched junction bases numbered 8, after V lost 2 bases and J lost 11 bases. CDR3 region: CASSLSVAGGQELFF. DNA for the CDR3: TGTGCCAGCAGCTTATCGGTAGCGGGAGGCCAAGAGCTGTTTTTT.

This clonotype came up many times. The chain recombines TRBV12-3 or TRBV12-4 with TRBJ1-5; D is unresolved. V shed 0 bases and J shed 3 bases, with 6 bases lying between them. This CDR3 contains 14 residues. CDR3 in amino acids: CASSLARDNQPQHF. The CDR3 DNA reads as TGTGCCAGCAGTTTAGCTAGGGACAATCAGCCCCAGCATTTT.

The rearrangement joins TRBV28 to TRBJ1-5; a possible D gene is TRBD1 (5 bases). V was shortened by 2 bases and J by 7 bases, with 12 bases between the two germline ends. CDR1 MDHEN and CDR2 SYDVKM come from the germline V gene. The CDR3 contains 14 residues. The DNA for the CDR3 is TGTGCCAGCAGTTTACGCGGGGGAGGACAGCCCCAGCATTTT. Translated, it gives CASSLRGGGQPQHF.

This clonotype was seen repeatedly, ten times or more. V and J are TRBV5-5 and TRBJ1-1; TRBD1 is a possible D gene (5 bases). The CDR3 runs 16 residues. V dropped 4 bases and J dropped 3 bases, with 19 bases sitting between them. The V gene's germline CDR1 is SGHKS and CDR2 YYEKEE (reference sequence). DNA of the CDR3: TGTGCCAGCAGCCCCCCGTGGGCAGGGATGGACACTGAAGCTTTCTTT. Translated, it gives CASSPPWAGMDTEAFF.

This clonotype has ten or more counts. The chain links TRBV28 to TRBJ1-2; D is perhaps TRBD1 (6 bases). This CDR3 is 15 amino acids long. Germline V gene data show CDR1 as MDHEN and CDR2 as SYDVKM. With 5 bases removed from V and 3 bases from J, the gap between germline ends came to 16 bases. The CDR3 loop is CASSATGATYYGYTF. The CDR3, as DNA: TGTGCCAGCAGTGCCACGGGGGCAACCTACTATGGCTACACCTTC.

V is TRBV6-1 and J is TRBJ1-5; D may be TRBD1 (5 bases). V shed 6 bases and J shed 1 base, with 13 bases lying between them. Germline-derived CDR1 and CDR2 are MNHNS and SASEGT. This CDR3 is 15 amino acids long. The CDR3 loop is CASRPTVTSNQPQHF. As DNA, the CDR3 is TGTGCCAGCAGACCGACAGTAACCAGCAATCAGCCCCAGCATTTT.

A single count supports this clonotype. This sequence joins TRBV12-3 or TRBV12-4 and TRBJ2-7, with D tentatively TRBD1 (6 bases). The CDR3 sequence is 12 residues long. The germline V and J ends were trimmed by 8 bases and 1 base, with 9 bases remaining between them. CDR3 in amino acids: CASLTGSYEQYF. In DNA, the CDR3 is TGTGCCAGCCTGACAGGATCCTACGAGCAGTACTTC.

The chain has TRBV3-1 and TRBJ2-5; 9 bases are a match to TRBD2. This CDR3 is 16 amino acids long. Germline lookup yields CDR1 LGHDT and CDR2 YNNKEL (reference sequence). V lost 6 bases, J lost 0 bases, and 8 bases stayed unmatched. CDR3 nucleotide sequence: TGTGCCAGCAGGTCGACTAGCGGAGTCGACCAAGAGACCCAGTACTTC. It specifies CASRSTSGVDQETQYF.

This chain connects TRBV6-1 to TRBJ2-5; possible D gene TRBD2, 7 bases. The V end was cut by 2 bases, the J end by 1 base, with 11 bases between. The CDR3 is 15 amino acids. Germline CDR1 and CDR2: MNHNS and SASEGT. CDR3 bases: TGTGCCAGCAGTGAATTGGGGGGGCCCCAAGAGACCCAGTACTTC. Protein: CASSELGGPQETQYF.

There are many counts of this clonotype. DNA for the CDR3: TGTGCCAGCAGTTACCCTGAACGGAGATTGAACACTGAAGCTTTCTTT. The encoded protein is CASSYPERRLNTEAFF. V and J are TRBV6-2 or TRBV6-3 and TRBJ1-1, with D unclear. The germline V gene encodes CDR1 MNHEY and CDR2 SVGEGT. V was cut by 2 bases and J by 0 bases, with 13 bases left in between. The CDR3 is 16 residues long.

This clonotype was recorded many times. The genes are TRBV18 and TRBJ2-7; D may be TRBD1 (6 bases). The CDR3 runs 16 residues. Per the germline V gene, CDR1 is KGHSH and CDR2 is LQKENI. V was shortened by 3 bases and J by 7 bases, with 22 bases between the two germline ends. The CDR3 DNA reads TGTGCCAGCTCACCTTCGGCAGGGGCAATCTCGGGGGAGCAGTACTTC. Protein product: CASSPSAGAISGEQYF.

The chain has TRBV7-2 and TRBJ1-1; weak D call: TRBD1 (5 bases). V lost 7 bases and J lost 1, with 16 bases in between. Germline V lookup: CDR1 SGHTA, CDR2 FQGNSA. The CDR3 spans 15 residues. The CDR3 here is CASIPGWGSNTEAFF. CDR3 bases: TGTGCCAGCATCCCAGGCTGGGGCTCGAACACTGAAGCTTTCTTT.

The chain uses TRBV7-8 and TRBJ1-5; perhaps TRBD1 as D (5 bases). From germline, CDR1 is SGHVS and CDR2 FQNEAQ. Trimming cost V 5 bases and J 7 bases, with 21 bases left between them. The CDR3 is made up of 16 amino acids. CDR3 sequence reads: CASSTRTGVGGQPQHF. In DNA form, the CDR3 reads TGTGCCAGCAGCACCCGAACGGGGGTCGGCGGACAGCCCCAGCATTTT. Full variable domain (rest looked up from reference TRBV7-8 and TRBJ1-5): GAGVSQSPRYKVAKRGQDVALRCDPISGHVSLFWYQQALGQGPEFLTYFQNEAQLDKSGLPSDRFFAERPEGSVSTLKIQRTQQEDSAVYLCASSTRTGVGGQPQHFGDGTRLSIL.

This clonotype appeared many times. J is TRBJ1-5 and V is TRBV28, with D unclear. CDR1 is MDHEN and CDR2 is SYDVKM in the germline V gene. The CDR3 spans 12 residues. The ends were cut back, 8 bases at V and 8 bases at J, with 13 bases in the middle. The CDR3 loop reads CASSKRVEPQHF. DNA for the CDR3: TGTGCCAGCTCCAAACGAGTGGAGCCCCAGCATTTT. The full variable domain, in which reference TRBV28 and TRBJ1-5 provide the parts outside the CDR3, is DVKVTQSSRYLVKRTGEKVFLECVQDMDHENMFWYRQDPGLGLRLIYFSYDVKMKEKGDIPEGYSVSREKKERFSLILESASTNQTSMYLCASSKRVEPQHFGDGTRLSIL.